This TCR beta chain was recorded in a study of PD-1 blockade in classical Hodgkin lymphoma. Study-wide results and limits: Newly diagnosed patients were said to have less baseline TCR diversity than healthy donors did. By C4D1, CD4+ diversity increased significantly, especially in complete responders. Complete responders' diversity at baseline resembled that of newly diagnosed patients.

CDR1 is KGHSH, CDR2 LQKENI, per germline. With V trimmed by 1 base and J by 3 bases, 5 bases remained unmatched. The CDR3 spans 16 residues. As to this clone: Its antigen is not identified.

Time point noted: cycle 4 day 1 (C4D1), after less than 7 weeks of nivolumab. Following autologous stem cell transplantation, relapse occurred in every patient, and exposure to brentuximab vedotin varied. The repertoire was sequenced with immunoSEQ multiplex PCR; TCRdb's copy has only in-frame clones and lacks some. Altogether 50,000 or so clones are present, 86% being singletons, with the ten largest covering about 6.7%. The chain has TRBV18 and TRBJ2-2; 7 bases agree with TRBD1. The origin of this receptor is a human donor with classical Hodgkin lymphoma. This specimen consisted of peripheral blood mononuclear cells (PBMCs), obtained before the fourth cycle of nivolumab. CDR3 region: CASSPQGARDTGELFF. CDR3 DNA sequence: TGTGCCAGCTCACCACAGGGGGCGCGAGACACCGGGGAGCTGTTTTTT.